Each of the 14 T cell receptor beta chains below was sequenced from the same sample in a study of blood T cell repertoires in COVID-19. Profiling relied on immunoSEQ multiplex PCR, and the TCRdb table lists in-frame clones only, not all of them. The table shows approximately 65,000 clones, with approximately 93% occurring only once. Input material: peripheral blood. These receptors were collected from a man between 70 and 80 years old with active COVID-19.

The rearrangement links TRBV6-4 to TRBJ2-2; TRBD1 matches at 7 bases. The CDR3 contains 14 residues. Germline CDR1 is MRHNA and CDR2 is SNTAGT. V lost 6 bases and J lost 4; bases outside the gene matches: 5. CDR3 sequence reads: CASSRDSSTGELFF. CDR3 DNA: TGTGCCAGCAGCCGGGACAGCTCCACCGGGGAGCTGTTTTTT.

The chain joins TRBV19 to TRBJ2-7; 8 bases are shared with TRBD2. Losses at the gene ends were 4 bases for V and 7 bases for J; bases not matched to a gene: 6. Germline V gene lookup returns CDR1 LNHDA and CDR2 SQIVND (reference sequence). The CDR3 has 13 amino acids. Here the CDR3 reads CASSTGRAGEQYF. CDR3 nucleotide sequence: TGTGCCAGTAGTACCGGGAGGGCTGGGGAGCAGTACTTC.

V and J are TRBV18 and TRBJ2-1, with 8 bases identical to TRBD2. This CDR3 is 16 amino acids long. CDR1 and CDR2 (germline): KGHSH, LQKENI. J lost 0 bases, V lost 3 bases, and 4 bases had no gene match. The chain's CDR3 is CASSPTSGGSYNEQFF. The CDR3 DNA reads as TGTGCCAGCTCACCCACCAGCGGGGGCTCCTACAATGAGCAGTTCTTC. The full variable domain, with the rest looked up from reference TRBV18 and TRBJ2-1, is NAGVMQNPRHLVRRRGQEARLRCSPMKGHSHVYWYRQLPEEGLKFMVYLQKENIIDESGMPKERFSAEFPKEGPSILRIQQVVRGDSAAYFCASSPTSGGSYNEQFFGPGTRLTVL.

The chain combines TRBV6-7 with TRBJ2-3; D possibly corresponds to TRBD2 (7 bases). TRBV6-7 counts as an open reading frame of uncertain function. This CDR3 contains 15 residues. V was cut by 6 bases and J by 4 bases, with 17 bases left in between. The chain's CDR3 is CASSVMGGRADTQYF. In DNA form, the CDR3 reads TGTGCCAGCAGCGTTATGGGGGGGCGGGCAGATACGCAGTATTTT.

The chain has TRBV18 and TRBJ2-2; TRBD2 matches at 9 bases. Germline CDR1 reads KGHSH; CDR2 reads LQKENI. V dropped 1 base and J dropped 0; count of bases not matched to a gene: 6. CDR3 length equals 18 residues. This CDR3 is CASSPRASGASNTGELFF. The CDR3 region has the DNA TGTGCCAGCTCACCACGGGCTAGCGGGGCCTCGAACACCGGGGAGCTGTTTTTT.

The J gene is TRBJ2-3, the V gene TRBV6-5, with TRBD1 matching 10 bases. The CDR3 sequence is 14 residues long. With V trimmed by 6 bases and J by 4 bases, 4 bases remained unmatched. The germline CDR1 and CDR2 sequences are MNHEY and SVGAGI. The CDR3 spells CASRATGGADTQYF. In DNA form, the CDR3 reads TGTGCCAGCAGGGCGACAGGGGGCGCAGATACGCAGTATTTT.

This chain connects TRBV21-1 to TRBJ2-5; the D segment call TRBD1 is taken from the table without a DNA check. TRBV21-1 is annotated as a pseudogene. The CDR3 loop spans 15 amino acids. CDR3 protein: CANQGGGRRQETQYF. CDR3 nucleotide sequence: TGTGCCAACCAGGGGGGCGGAAGGAGACAAGAGACCCAGTACTTC.

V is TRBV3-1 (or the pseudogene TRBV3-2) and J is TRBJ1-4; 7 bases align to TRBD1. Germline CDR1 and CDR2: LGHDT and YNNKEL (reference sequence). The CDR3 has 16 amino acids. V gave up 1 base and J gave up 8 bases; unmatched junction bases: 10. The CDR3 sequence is CASSQGPRGDREKLFF. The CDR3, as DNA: TGTGCCAGCAGCCAAGGCCCCAGGGGGGATCGAGAAAAACTGTTTTTT.

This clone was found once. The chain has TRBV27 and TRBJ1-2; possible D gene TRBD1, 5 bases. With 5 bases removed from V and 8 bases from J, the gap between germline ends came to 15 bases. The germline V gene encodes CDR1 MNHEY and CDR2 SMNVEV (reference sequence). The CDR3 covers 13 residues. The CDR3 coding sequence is TGTGCCAGCAGTCGTGCCGGGGGGAGCGGCTACACCTTC. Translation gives CASSRAGGSGYTF.

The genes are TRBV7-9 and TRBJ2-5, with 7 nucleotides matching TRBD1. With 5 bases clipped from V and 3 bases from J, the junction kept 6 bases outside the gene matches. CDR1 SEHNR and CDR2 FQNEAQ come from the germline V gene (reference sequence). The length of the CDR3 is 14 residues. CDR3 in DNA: TGTGCCAGCAGCGTCGACAGGGTCGAAGAGACCCAGTACTTC. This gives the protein CASSVDRVEETQYF.

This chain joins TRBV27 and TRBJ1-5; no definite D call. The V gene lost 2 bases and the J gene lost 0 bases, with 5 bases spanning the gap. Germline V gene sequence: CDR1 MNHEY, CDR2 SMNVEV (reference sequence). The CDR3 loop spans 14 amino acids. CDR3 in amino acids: CASSLVYSNQPQHF. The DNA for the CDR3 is TGTGCCAGCAGTTTAGTGTATAGCAATCAGCCCCAGCATTTT.

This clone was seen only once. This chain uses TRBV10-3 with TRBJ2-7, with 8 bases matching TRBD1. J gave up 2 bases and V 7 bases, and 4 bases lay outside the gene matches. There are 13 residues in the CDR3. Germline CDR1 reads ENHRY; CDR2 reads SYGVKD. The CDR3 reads CAITRDRTYEQYF. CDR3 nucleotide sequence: TGTGCCATCACCAGGGACAGGACCTACGAGCAGTACTTC.

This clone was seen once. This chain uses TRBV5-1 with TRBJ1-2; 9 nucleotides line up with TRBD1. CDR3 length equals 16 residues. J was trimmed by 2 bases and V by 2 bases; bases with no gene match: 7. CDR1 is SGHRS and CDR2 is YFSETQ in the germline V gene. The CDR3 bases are TGCGCCAGCAGCTTTGGAACAGGGGGCCCGAACTATGGCTACACCTTC. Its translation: CASSFGTGGPNYGYTF.

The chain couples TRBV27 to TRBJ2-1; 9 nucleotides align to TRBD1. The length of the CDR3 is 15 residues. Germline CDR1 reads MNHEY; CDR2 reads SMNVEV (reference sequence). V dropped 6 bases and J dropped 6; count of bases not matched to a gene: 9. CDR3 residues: CASSNLGQGLNEQFF. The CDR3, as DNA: TGTGCCAGCAGCAACCTGGGACAGGGACTCAATGAGCAGTTCTTC.